Listed here are 12 T cell receptor beta chains from one sample, sequenced in a study of shared clonotypes between healthy human individuals. TCRdb's copy holds only in-frame clones and misses some; the assay was immunoSEQ multiplex PCR. In the table there are approximately 1.1 million clones, 78% of which are singletons. Input material: memory CD4+ T cells from PBMCs. Described subset: CD45RA-negative fraction. Receptors were obtained from a young man in good health. Some clones in this sample may be carry-over from other donors' samples.

The chain links TRBV15 to TRBJ1-1; the match to TRBD1 covers 7 bases. V lost 1 base and J lost 11; bases outside the gene matches: 10. This CDR3 is built from 14 residues. The V gene's germline CDR1 is LNHNV and CDR2 YYDKDF (reference sequence). In DNA, the CDR3 is TGTGCCACCAGCAGAGTTCGTACCGGGACAGTGGCTTTCTTT. Residues: CATSRVRTGTVAFF. Full variable domain (remainder filled in from reference TRBV15 and TRBJ1-1): DAMVIQNPRYQVTQFGKPVTLSCSQTLNHNVMYWYQQKSSQAPKLLFHYYDKDFNNEADTPDNFQSRRPNTSFCFLDIRSPGLGDTAMYLCATSRVRTGTVAFFGQGTRLTVV.

V and J are TRBV20-1 and TRBJ2-1; D not certain. Looked up from germline, CDR1 is DFQATT and CDR2 is SNEGSKA (reference sequence). Trimming pared 3 bases from V and 6 bases from J, leaving 6 bases between. The CDR3 spans 11 residues. The chain's CDR3 is CSARVPNEQFF. In DNA, the CDR3 is TGCAGTGCTAGGGTCCCCAATGAGCAGTTCTTC.

CDR3 region: CASKSSGRAPYEQYF. The CDR3 nucleotides read TGTGCCAGCAAAAGTAGCGGGAGGGCCCCCTACGAGCAGTACTTC. The chain combines TRBV2 with TRBJ2-7; 11 bases map to TRBD2. The V segment lost 7 bases and the J segment 2 bases; nucleotides outside the gene matches: 7. The CDR3 sequence is 15 residues long. Germline CDR1 is SNHLY and CDR2 is FYNNEI.

This chain uses TRBV7-9 with TRBJ2-5; 13 bases map to TRBD2. This CDR3 contains 18 residues. V was clipped by 5 bases and J by 4 bases; unmatched bases: 13. Germline-derived CDR1 and CDR2 are SEHNR and FQNEAQ (reference sequence). The CDR3 region has the DNA TGTGCCAGCAGCCAAGGACTAGCGGGAGCCCTAGCGGTAGAGACCCAGTACTTC. This gives the protein CASSQGLAGALAVETQYF.

This chain joins TRBV9 and TRBJ1-1; no clear D. The CDR3 runs to 13 residues. Germline V gives CDR1 SGDLS, CDR2 YYNGEE. The V and J ends lost 2 bases and 10 bases respectively, with 15 bases between them. The CDR3 DNA reads TGTGCCAGCAGCGTTGGCGGGCTCCCTCCAGCTTTCTTT. Translation gives CASSVGGLPPAFF. The full variable domain, its missing parts supplied by reference TRBV9 and TRBJ1-1, is DSGVTQTPKHLITATGQRVTLRCSPRSGDLSVYWYQQSLDQGLQFLIQYYNGEERAKGNILERFSAQQFPDLHSELNLSSLELGDSALYFCASSVGGLPPAFFGQGTRLTVV.

The chain uses TRBV18 and TRBJ2-2; D possibly matches TRBD1 or TRBD2 (5 bases each). V lost 4 bases and J 7 bases, leaving 10 bases between the germline ends. Germline CDR1 reads KGHSH; CDR2 reads LQKENI. This CDR3 comprises 13 residues. Written as DNA, the CDR3 is TGTGCCAGCTCACAGGGACGCGACGGGGAGCTGTTTTTT. Protein sequence: CASSQGRDGELFF.

V and J are TRBV14 and TRBJ2-7; no reliable D call. CDR3 length equals 11 residues. CDR1 is SGHDN and CDR2 is FVKESK in the germline V gene. V dropped 1 base and J dropped 9 bases, with 7 bases sitting between them. CDR3 nucleotide sequence: TGTGCCAGCAGCCAAGGTACGTCGCAGTACTTC. Protein: CASSQGTSQYF.

V gene TRBV7-9 combines with J gene TRBJ2-5, with D possibly matching TRBD1 (8 bases). CDR3 length: 16 amino acids. Germline V gives CDR1 SEHNR, CDR2 FQNEAQ (reference sequence). Trimming stripped 4 bases from V and 4 bases from J, with 19 bases between. In DNA, the CDR3 is TGTGCCAGCAGCTACGGACAGGGAGGGTCGGGAGAGACCCAGTACTTC. This translates into CASSYGQGGSGETQYF.

This clone came up a few times. CDR3 nucleotide sequence: TGTGCCAGCTCAAGTGGAGGGAGTAATGAAAAACTGTTTTTT. Its translation: CASSSGGSNEKLFF. V and J are TRBV28 and TRBJ1-4; D call uncertain. CDR1 and CDR2 from the germline V gene are MDHEN and SYDVKM. The V gene lost 8 bases and the J gene lost 4 bases, with 14 bases spanning the gap. The CDR3 loop spans 14 amino acids.

This clone showed up just once. V usage is TRBV28 and J usage is TRBJ2-5, with 8 positions matching TRBD1. This CDR3 has 15 amino acids. The junction had 12 bases not matched to a gene; V was cut back by 7 bases and J by 5 bases. Germline CDR1 MDHEN, CDR2 SYDVKM. This chain's CDR3 is CASMPRDRPGETQYF. CDR3 nucleotide sequence: TGTGCCAGCATGCCCAGGGACAGGCCTGGGGAGACCCAGTACTTC.

V and J are TRBV5-1 and TRBJ1-4, with 9 bases fitting TRBD1. V dropped 0 bases and J dropped 7; count of bases not matched to a gene: 4. This CDR3 is built from 15 residues. Germline V gene sequence: CDR1 SGHRS, CDR2 YFSETQ. CDR3 sequence reads: CASSLGTGVTEKLFF. As DNA, the CDR3 is TGCGCCAGCAGCTTGGGGACAGGGGTAACTGAAAAACTGTTTTTT.

The gene calls are TRBV27 and TRBJ2-5; TRBD2 matches 10 bases. The J segment lost 6 bases and the V segment lost 0 bases, leaving 13 bases of the junction unmatched. Germline values: CDR1 MNHEY, CDR2 SMNVEV (reference sequence). The CDR3 runs 18 residues. Written as DNA, the CDR3 is TGTGCCAGCAGTTTATCGGCTAGCGGGAGTGGGGGAGTAAAGACCCAGTACTTC. Translating gives CASSLSASGSGGVKTQYF.